Below, 26 T cell receptor beta chains from the same sample are listed, as sequenced in a study of control samples from healthy donors and cancer patients. Here immunoSEQ multiplex PCR was the method, and the copy in TCRdb shows in-frame clones only, minus some. The table includes approximately 70,000 clones, over 75% detected once. The sample taken for sequencing was PBMCs. These receptors came from a woman aged 45-59 years with head and neck cancer.

The chain is built from TRBV13 and TRBJ1-1; possibly TRBD1 for D (5 bases). Trimming shortened V by 4 bases and J by 4 bases, and 13 bases separated the two germline ends. Per germline, CDR1 PRHDT and CDR2 FYEKMQ (reference sequence). The CDR3 is 14 residues long. CDR3 protein: CASSWEGGGTEAFF. The CDR3 DNA follows: TGTGCCAGCAGCTGGGAGGGCGGGGGCACTGAAGCTTTCTTT.

This clone was observed once. This chain joins TRBV3-1 (or the pseudogene TRBV3-2) and TRBJ2-1; 11 bases fit TRBD2. The germline gives CDR1 LGHDT, CDR2 YNNKEL (reference sequence). The junction had 16 bases not matched to a gene; V was cut back by 0 bases and J by 0 bases. CDR3 size: 22 residues. CDR3 sequence (DNA): TGTGCCAGCAGCCAAGACACTAGCGGGGGAAATCGTTTTTTGAGCTCCTACAATGAGCAGTTCTTC. Its protein is CASSQDTSGGNRFLSSYNEQFF.

The chain has TRBV7-9 and TRBJ2-7; D is possibly TRBD1 or TRBD2 (6 bases each). The CDR3 runs 15 residues. Germline CDR1 reads SEHNR; CDR2 reads FQNEAQ (reference sequence). V dropped 5 bases and J dropped 5 bases, with 19 bases sitting between them. The CDR3, as DNA: TGTGCCAGCAGCCCTAAGGGGGGCGGGAATGACGAGCAGTACTTC. Protein: CASSPKGGGNDEQYF. Variable domain in full (rest from reference TRBV7-9 and TRBJ2-7): DTGVSQNPRHKITKRGQNVTFRCDPISEHNRLYWYRQTLGQGPEFLTYFQNEAQLEKSRLLSDRFSAERPKGSFSTLEIQRTEQGDSAMYLCASSPKGGGNDEQYFGPGTRLTVT.

The chain has TRBV12-5 and TRBJ2-1; D is uncertain. The CDR3 contains 12 residues. Trimming shortened V by 1 base and J by 8 bases, and 6 bases separated the two germline ends. Germline values: CDR1 LGHNT, CDR2 FRNRAP. The CDR3 loop is CASGLGVDEQFF. The CDR3, as DNA: TGTGCTAGTGGTTTGGGGGTCGATGAGCAGTTCTTC. Drawing the rest from reference TRBV12-5 and TRBJ2-1, the complete variable domain is DARVTQTPRHKVTEMGQEVTMRCQPILGHNTVFWYRQTMMQGLELLAYFRNRAPLDDSGMPKDRFSAEMPDATLATLKIQPSEPRDSAVYFCASGLGVDEQFFGPGTRLTVL.

The chain couples TRBV7-2 to TRBJ2-3; 8 nucleotides align to TRBD2. This CDR3 spans 15 amino acids. With 3 bases clipped from V and 1 base from J, the junction kept 3 bases outside the gene matches. CDR1 and CDR2 from the germline V gene are SGHTA and FQGNSA. As DNA, the CDR3 is TGTGCCAGCAGCTTCGTGACTAGCGGCACAGATACGCAGTATTTT. Translation: CASSFVTSGTDTQYF.

The J gene is TRBJ1-3, the V gene TRBV15, with no clear D. CDR1 and CDR2 from the germline V gene are LNHNV and YYDKDF (reference sequence). The germline V and J ends were trimmed by 1 base and 2 bases, with 9 bases remaining between them. The CDR3 extends over 15 amino acids. CDR3 region: CATSRVASPGNTIYF. DNA for the CDR3: TGTGCCACCAGCAGAGTTGCCAGCCCTGGAAACACCATATATTTT.

V and J are TRBV9 and TRBJ1-2, with D unresolved. The CDR3 covers 12 residues. Germline assignment: CDR1 SGDLS and CDR2 YYNGEE. The V end lost 4 bases, the J end lost 8 bases, and 12 bases lay between the germline ends. The CDR3: CASSLLGGGYTF. The DNA of the CDR3 is TGTGCCAGCAGCCTATTGGGTGGCGGCTACACCTTC. Full variable domain (remainder filled in from reference TRBV9 and TRBJ1-2): DSGVTQTPKHLITATGQRVTLRCSPRSGDLSVYWYQQSLDQGLQFLIQYYNGEERAKGNILERFSAQQFPDLHSELNLSSLELGDSALYFCASSLLGGGYTFGSGTRLTVV.

This CDR3 reads CASSPEEQGAGETQYF. The CDR3 DNA is TGTGCCAGCTCACCAGAGGAACAGGGGGCCGGGGAGACCCAGTACTTC. The chain has TRBV18 and TRBJ2-5; 9 nucleotides agree with TRBD1. V shed 2 bases and J 5 bases; nucleotides not matched to a gene: 9. Looked up from germline, CDR1 is KGHSH and CDR2 is LQKENI. CDR3 length: 16 amino acids.

V and J are TRBV2 and TRBJ2-7; the D gene is possibly TRBD2 (5 bases). The CDR3 spans 13 residues. Germline values: CDR1 SNHLY, CDR2 FYNNEI. V dropped 8 bases and J dropped 0 bases, with 11 bases sitting between them. CDR3 sequence reads: CASEPEDSYEQYF. CDR3 bases: TGTGCCAGCGAACCGGAGGACTCCTACGAGCAGTACTTC.

Only one count was recorded for this clone. The chain combines TRBV6-5 with TRBJ2-2, with TRBD1 as a possible D gene (7 bases). Germline CDR1 reads MNHEY; CDR2 reads SVGAGI. This CDR3 is 11 amino acids long. The CDR3 DNA sequence: TGTGCAACAGGGGAGGTCGGGGAGCTGTTTTTT. Amino acid sequence: CATGEVGELFF.

The chain couples TRBV3-1 (or the pseudogene TRBV3-2) to TRBJ2-7; D is undetermined. Trimming cost V 4 bases and J 2 bases, with 9 bases left between them. CDR3 length equals 13 residues. Germline V lookup: CDR1 LGHDT, CDR2 YNNKEL (reference sequence). The CDR3 loop is CASSPEHTYEQYF. Written as DNA, the CDR3 is TGTGCCAGCAGCCCGGAACATACCTACGAGCAGTACTTC.

The chain recombines TRBV9 with TRBJ2-7, with 9 bases aligning to TRBD1. Germline-derived CDR1 and CDR2 are SGDLS and YYNGEE. The CDR3 spans 16 residues. After removal of 2 bases from V and 3 bases from J, the junction contained 9 bases not matched to a gene. The CDR3 DNA reads as TGTGCCAGCAGCGTTGATGGGACAGGGTTGGTCTACGAGCAGTACTTC. Translated: CASSVDGTGLVYEQYF.

The chain joins TRBV24-1 to TRBJ2-5; 9 bases align to TRBD2. This CDR3 comprises 15 residues. Germline lookup yields CDR1 KGHDR and CDR2 SFDVKD. V dropped 3 bases and J dropped 5; count of bases not matched to a gene: 6. CDR3 amino acids: CATSDKRGARETQYF. CDR3 DNA sequence: TGTGCCACCAGTGATAAGCGGGGGGCCCGGGAGACCCAGTACTTC.

The CDR3 protein is CASRRTPGSSYNSPLHF. CDR3 coding DNA: TGTGCCAGCAGGCGAACTCCAGGGAGCTCCTATAATTCACCCCTCCACTTT. The chain joins TRBV2 to TRBJ1-6, with D perhaps matching TRBD1 (5 bases). Trimming took 6 bases from V and 0 from J, leaving 15 bases between them. The germline gives CDR1 SNHLY, CDR2 FYNNEI. CDR3 length equals 17 residues.

The V gene is TRBV5-4, the J gene TRBJ2-5, with 10 nucleotides matching TRBD2. After removal of 4 bases from V and 3 bases from J, the junction contained 6 bases not matched to a gene. Germline CDR1 and CDR2: SGHNT and YYREEE (reference sequence). The CDR3 runs 15 residues. The DNA for the CDR3 is TGTGCCAGCAGCGGGGCTCTAGCGGGGGAAGAGACCCAGTACTTC. Protein product: CASSGALAGEETQYF.

This chain links TRBV7-8 with TRBJ1-2; TRBD1 is a possible D gene (5 bases). This CDR3 spans 14 amino acids. The germline CDR1 and CDR2 sequences are SGHVS and FQNEAQ. The V end was cut by 3 bases, the J end by 4 bases, with 12 bases between. The CDR3 sequence: CASSFRDPAYGYTF. DNA of the CDR3: TGTGCCAGCAGCTTCCGGGACCCTGCCTATGGCTACACCTTC.

This clone turned up a few times. CDR3 residues: CASSGGFYYGYTF. For the CDR3, the DNA is TGTGCCAGCAGTGGGGGATTCTACTATGGCTACACCTTC. The V call is TRBV28, the J call TRBJ1-2; a possible D gene is TRBD1 (5 bases). The CDR3 covers 13 residues. The V gene's germline CDR1 is MDHEN and CDR2 SYDVKM. The V end lost 5 bases, the J end lost 3 bases, and 10 bases lay between the germline ends.

The chain is built from TRBV29-1 and TRBJ1-4, with D possibly being TRBD1 (5 bases). Germline lookup yields CDR1 SQVTM and CDR2 ANQGSEA. V was cut by 6 bases and J by 7 bases, with 18 bases left in between. The CDR3 loop spans 14 amino acids. The CDR3 region has the DNA TGCAGCGTCGCGTCCCCCGGGGCGGGTGAAAAACTGTTTTTT. Amino acid sequence: CSVASPGAGEKLFF. Filled out from reference TRBV29-1 and TRBJ1-4, the complete variable domain reads SAVISQKPSRDICQRGTSLTIQCQVDSQVTMMFWYRQQPGQSLTLIATANQGSEATYESGFVIDKFPISRPNLTFSTLTVSNMSPEDSSIYLCSVASPGAGEKLFFGSGTQLSVL.

This clone has just a few counts. The chain recombines TRBV6-6 with TRBJ1-2; a possible D gene is TRBD1 (5 bases). The V end lost 6 bases, the J end lost 4 bases, and 9 bases lay between the germline ends. Germline CDR1 and CDR2: MNHNY and SVGAGI (reference sequence). The CDR3 is 12 residues long. The CDR3 bases are TGTGCCAGCAGGCCTGGGGGCTATGGCTACACCTTC. Its protein product is CASRPGGYGYTF.

The rearrangement uses TRBV2 and TRBJ1-2; TRBD1 matches 9 bases. The CDR3 has 15 residues. Germline V gives CDR1 SNHLY, CDR2 FYNNEI. The J segment lost 2 bases and the V segment lost 5 bases, leaving 6 bases of the junction unmatched. CDR3 sequence (DNA): TGTGCCAGCAGTTTGCGGACAGGGGCAAACTATGGCTACACCTTC. Translating it yields CASSLRTGANYGYTF.

The chain couples TRBV6-5 to TRBJ1-3; D is possibly TRBD1 (5 bases). The V gene's germline CDR1 is MNHEY and CDR2 SVGAGI. Trimming pared 7 bases from V and 2 bases from J, leaving 15 bases between. This CDR3 spans 15 amino acids. In nucleotides, the CDR3 is TGTGCCAGCATCAAAGGGCAGGGACCTGGAAACACCATATATTTT. Encoded protein: CASIKGQGPGNTIYF.

V and J are TRBV27 and TRBJ2-3, with 7 positions matching TRBD2. V dropped 7 bases and J dropped 1; count of bases not matched to a gene: 11. The CDR3 has 16 amino acids. CDR1 is MNHEY, CDR2 SMNVEV, per germline (reference sequence). CDR3 sequence: CASTDGAAGGTDTQYF. The CDR3 region has the DNA TGTGCCAGCACCGACGGCGCCGCGGGGGGCACAGATACGCAGTATTTT.

J is TRBJ2-4 and V is TRBV27, with 7 bases identical to TRBD1. J gave up 0 bases and V 5 bases, and 7 bases lay outside the gene matches. This CDR3 has 16 residues. CDR1 is MNHEY and CDR2 is SMNVEV in the germline V gene (reference sequence). CDR3 in amino acids: CASSPGTVLAKNIQYF. CDR3 bases: TGTGCCAGCAGTCCGGGGACAGTTCTAGCCAAAAACATTCAGTACTTC.

The chain combines TRBV4-2 with TRBJ1-1; D unclear. The CDR3 is 15 amino acids. The V end was cut by 0 bases, the J end by 1 base, with 9 bases between. Germline assignment: CDR1 LGHNA and CDR2 YNFKEQ. As DNA, the CDR3 is TGTGCCAGCAGCCAAGAATTAGCGGGGAACACTGAAGCTTTCTTT. Encoded protein: CASSQELAGNTEAFF.

The CDR3 reads CATSEPGTGTNEKLFF. The CDR3 DNA reads as TGTGCCACCAGTGAGCCAGGGACAGGTACTAATGAAAAACTGTTTTTT. The chain couples TRBV24-1 to TRBJ1-4; 8 bases match TRBD1. J lost 2 bases, V lost 4 bases, and 5 bases had no gene match. The CDR3 length is 16 residues. From germline, CDR1 is KGHDR and CDR2 SFDVKD.

The chain is built from TRBV27 and TRBJ2-7; 8 nucleotides align to TRBD1. This CDR3 has 16 residues. Trimming at V came to 5 bases and at J to 3 bases, leaving 12 bases not matched to a gene. Germline lookup yields CDR1 MNHEY and CDR2 SMNVEV (reference sequence). The CDR3 DNA sequence: TGTGCCAGCAGTCGAGACTCAGGGGGCCTGTTCTACGAGCAGTACTTC. It is translated as CASSRDSGGLFYEQYF.